This TCR beta chain was recovered during a study of blood T cell repertoires in COVID-19. Study at large: Spain, Italy and the United States supplied samples that represented acute and convalescent COVID-19.

The CDR3 length is 15 residues. V gave up 3 bases and J gave up 5 bases, with 15 bases separating them. The germline CDR1 and CDR2 sequences are KGHSH and LQKENI. Source study methods: Estimation of nucleated cell counts relied on the amplification of reference gene primers. Generated by immunoSEQ multiplex PCR, the TCRdb table keeps only in-frame clones and is missing some. The DNA gave D and trimming, while V, J and clone size come from that table. Found here are about 170,000 clones, roughly 83% of them singletons; the top ten hold 4.4%. Which cohort a participant joined came from the clinical history participants gave. Recovered status in Cohort 3 required two negative PCRs, clearance, or symptom resolution.

The sequence was collected from a woman aged 45-60 years who had recovered from COVID-19. The chain has TRBV18 and TRBJ2-3; weak D call: TRBD1 (5 bases). The sequencing sample was made of PBMCs or T cells enriched from blood (not recorded which). The CDR3 reads CASSPQDIRGDTQYF. CDR3 DNA: TGTGCCAGCTCACCCCAGGATATTAGGGGAGATACGCAGTATTTT. The whole variable domain, filled in from reference TRBV18 and TRBJ2-3, reads NAGVMQNPRHLVRRRGQEARLRCSPMKGHSHVYWYRQLPEEGLKFMVYLQKENIIDESGMPKERFSAEFPKEGPSILRIQQVVRGDSAAYFCASSPQDIRGDTQYFGPGTRLTVL.